A selection of T cell receptor beta chains follows, all from one sample in a study of beta chain features in type 1 diabetes. Only in-frame clones appear in the TCRdb table, and some are missing; sequencing was by immunoSEQ multiplex PCR. The table has about 650,000 clones, around 12% seen once; the top ten hold around 0.12%. Sequences were obtained from naive CD4+ T cells from blood. All receptors derive from a man aged 30 to 39 with type 1 diabetes. Each CDR3 is given with its conserved first and last residue. D genes are given only for firm matches. Clone sizes are given selectively: once, few, many, or a class where the clone is expanded.

TRBD1,TRBJ2-6,TRBV14,-,TGTGCCAGCAGCCAGATGGGGACAGGGTCTTACGTCCTGACTTTC,CASSQMGTGSYVLTF
-,TRBJ2-3,TRBV4-1,-,TGCGCCAGCAGCCAAGGACAGTGGAAGACAGATACGCAGTATTTT,CASSQGQWKTDTQYF
-,TRBJ2-7,TRBV2,few,TGTGCCAGCACAACCTACAGGTCTACCTACGAGCAGTACTTC,CASTTYRSTYEQYF
-,TRBJ2-1,TRBV18,few,TGTGCCAGCTCCCTGGACGGGAGCTCCTACAATGAGCAGTTCTTC,CASSLDGSSYNEQFF
TRBD1,TRBJ1-1,TRBV25-1,few,TGTGCCAGCACGGGACAGACACTGAACACTGAAGCTTTCTTT,CASTGQTLNTEAFF
-,TRBJ1-5,TRBV9,few,TGTGCCAGCAGCGTATCGGGGGCCGGCAATCAGCCCCAGCATTTT,CASSVSGAGNQPQHF
-,TRBJ1-3,TRBV7-2,many,TGTGCCAGCAGCTTCCCAAGAAACACCATATATTTT,CASSFPRNTIYF
-,TRBJ1-6,TRBV23-1,few,TGCGCCAGCAGTCAAGGAGACAGATATTATGGCTATAATTCACCCCTCCACTTT,CASSQGDRYYGYNSPLHF
TRBD2,TRBJ2-4,TRBV19,-,TGTGCCAGTAGTATAGATCATGGGCGGGGGATGGGAAACATTCAGTACTTC,CASSIDHGRGMGNIQYF
-,TRBJ2-3,TRBV7-8,few,TGTGCCAGCAGCGCAAACTCTAGGGACCCCACAGATACGCAGTATTTT,CASSANSRDPTDTQYF
TRBD2,TRBJ2-1,TRBV19,-,TGTGCCAGTACCAGACTAGCGGGGGGCTTCGGGTACAATGAGCAGTTCTTC,CASTRLAGGFGYNEQFF
TRBD1,TRBJ1-1,TRBV5-4,few,TGTGCCAGCAGCCTAGACAGGGGTCGGAACACTGAAGCTTTCTTT,CASSLDRGRNTEAFF
-,TRBJ1-5,TRBV7-9,-,TGTGCCAGCAGCCCTGGAGGGGGGAGCAATCAGCCCCAGCATTTT,CASSPGGGSNQPQHF
-,TRBJ1-6,TRBV5-4,few,TGTGCCAGCAGCTTGGACAGGGCTAATTCACCCCTCCACTTT,CASSLDRANSPLHF
-,TRBJ1-1,TRBV25-1,-,TGTGCCAGCAGTTCCCTACGGGGGGGCGTGGGCACTGAAGCTTTCTTT,CASSSLRGGVGTEAFF
-,TRBJ1-1,TRBV7-3,-,TGTGCCAGCAGCTTAAATGTGAACACTGAAGCTTTCTTT,CASSLNVNTEAFF
-,TRBJ2-2,TRBV5-4,-,TGTGCCAGCAGCTTTATGGGGACCGGGGAGCTGTTTTTT,CASSFMGTGELFF
-,TRBJ1-5,TRBV27,-,TGTGCCAGCAGGAAGGGAAATAGCAATCAGCCCCAGCATTTT,CASRKGNSNQPQHF
TRBD1,TRBJ2-1,TRBV11-2,-,TGTGCCAGCAGCACCCGACAGGGGGCGAGACGGTTCTTC,CASSTRQGARRFF
-,TRBJ1-2,TRBV25-1,-,TGTGCCAGCAGTGAATCCGCAGCCCCAAGGGGCTACACCTTC,CASSESAAPRGYTF
TRBD2,TRBJ2-7,TRBV11-2,-,TGTGCCAGCAGCTTGGGCGGGAGCAGGTACGAGCAGTACTTC,CASSLGGSRYEQYF
-,TRBJ2-3,TRBV6-5,-,TGTGCCAGCAGTTACCTGACCGGCACAGATACGCAGTATTTT,CASSYLTGTDTQYF
TRBD1,TRBJ2-1,TRBV7-3,few,TGTGCCAGCAGCTGGGACCCAACAGGGGAAAGGTTCTTC,CASSWDPTGERFF
TRBD1,TRBJ1-6,TRBV7-6,-,TGTGCCAGCAGCTTAGCTCGTATCACCGGGACAGGGGATGAAACTAATTCACCCCTCCACTTT,CASSLARITGTGDETNSPLHF
TRBD2,TRBJ2-3,TRBV4-3,few,TGCGCCAGCAGCCAAGATGCGGTAGCGGGGGGGCCAGATACGCAGTATTTT,CASSQDAVAGGPDTQYF
-,TRBJ1-1,TRBV6-4,-,TGTGCCAGCAGTGTGACCGGGGGAGGAACTGAAGCTTTCTTT,CASSVTGGGTEAFF
TRBD1,TRBJ2-3,TRBV29-1,-,TGCAGCGTTACAAGGACAGGCCTCAGCACAGATACGCAGTATTTT,CSVTRTGLSTDTQYF
-,TRBJ1-2,TRBV4-3,few,TGCGCCAGCAGCCAAGCACTGGAGGATTCTAACTATGGCTACACCTTC,CASSQALEDSNYGYTF
TRBD1,TRBJ2-7,TRBV7-2,few,TGTGCCAGCAGCGAGACAGGGTACGAGCAGTACTTC,CASSETGYEQYF
-,TRBJ1-2,TRBV5-6,-,TGTGCCAGCAGCTTGGTTGGGTGGGACTATGGCTACACCTTC,CASSLVGWDYGYTF
-,TRBJ1-2,TRBV14,few,TGTGCCAGCAGCCAAGATGGGAGCTATGGCTACACCTTC,CASSQDGSYGYTF
-,TRBJ2-7,TRBV7-9,few,TGTGCCAGCAGCTTAACGTACTCCTACGAGCAGTACTTC,CASSLTYSYEQYF